A selection of T cell receptor beta chains follows, all from one sample in a study of response to subunit inactivated influenza vaccine. TCRdb recomputed calls from the RT-PCR reads with MiXCR, one row per CDR3 protein. The table lists about 540,000 distinct CDR3 sequences, approximately 22% of them singletons. This same sample was also taken into another study, of T cells expressing NK-cell markers.

The sequenced sample was CD4+ T cells sorted from PBMCs, obtained 11 to 12 days after vaccination. Receptors originate from a man aged 50-60 years who received an inactivated influenza vaccine. CDR3s include the opening cysteine and the closing phenylalanine or tryptophan. A D gene is named only where the DNA matches it firmly. The size field is filled for only some rows; it gives once, few, many or a size class.

TRBD2	TRBV7-9	NA	TRBJ2-5	TGTGCCAGCAGCTTAAGGCTAGCGGGGAAGGAGACCCAGTACTTC	CASSLRLAGKETQYF
NA	TRBV11-2	many	TRBJ2-3	TGTGCCAGCAGCTTAGATCCCACAGATACGCAGTATTTT	CASSLDPTDTQYF
TRBD1	TRBV6-5	NA	TRBJ2-7	TGTGCCAGCAGTTACAGCGTAACAGGGGGAACCTACGAGCAGTACTTC	CASSYSVTGGTYEQYF
TRBD2	TRBV24-1	NA	TRBJ2-1	TGTGCCACCAGTGCTCCTAGCGGCGTAGACAATGAGCAGTTCTTC	CATSAPSGVDNEQFF
TRBD1	TRBV5-1	NA	TRBJ2-5	TGCGCCAGCAGCGAGGGACAGGTGCACCAAGAGACCCAGTACTTC	CASSEGQVHQETQYF
NA	TRBV7-9	few	TRBJ1-1	TGTGCCAGCAGCTTACTTTCGGGCCCTGAAGCTTTCTTT	CASSLLSGPEAFF
NA	TRBV15	NA	TRBJ1-4	TGTGCCACCAGCAGAGAGCAACCAACTAATGAAAAACTGTTTTTT	CATSREQPTNEKLFF
TRBD1	TRBV4-3	NA	TRBJ1-4	TGCGCCAACAGCCAAGATCTTCGACAGGGGGGTGAAAAACTGTTTTTT	CANSQDLRQGGEKLFF
NA	TRBV11-2	NA	TRBJ1-1	TGTGCCAGCAGCTCGGACGCCCCTGAAGCTTTCTTT	CASSSDAPEAFF
TRBD2	TRBV5-1	few	TRBJ2-3	TGCGCCAGCAGCTCGGGGAGGGGAGGGGGCACAGATACGCAGTATTTT	CASSSGRGGGTDTQYF
NA	TRBV5-1	NA	TRBJ2-7	TGCGCCAGCAGATCCGGGACCACCCCCTACGAGCAGTACTTC	CASRSGTTPYEQYF
TRBD1	TRBV12-3/TRBV12-4	NA	TRBJ1-2	TGTGCCAGCAGTTTACCAGGGGGGTACTATGGCTACACCTTC	CASSLPGGYYGYTF
TRBD2	TRBV20-1	once	TRBJ2-7	TGCAGCGCGACTAGCGGGAGGGCCGGGCAGTACTTC	CSATSGRAGQYF
NA	TRBV28	few	TRBJ1-5	TGTGCCAGCAGTTTACGACAGCCACATCAGCCCCAGCATTTT	CASSLRQPHQPQHF
TRBD1	TRBV20-1	NA	TRBJ1-6	TGCAGTGCCACCACAGGGGGAAATTCACCCCTCCACTTT	CSATTGGNSPLHF
TRBD1	TRBV29-1	NA	TRBJ2-5	TGCAGCGCCGGAGATAGGGGGCGACGAGAGACCCAGTACTTC	CSAGDRGRRETQYF
NA	TRBV5-1	NA	TRBJ2-5	TGCGCCAGCAGCCCCCGGTTCATCCAAGAGACCCAGTACTTC	CASSPRFIQETQYF
NA	TRBV24-1	NA	TRBJ2-1	TGTGCCACCAGTGATTTCCGGACAGATATCGCTGATGAGCAGTTCTTC	CATSDFRTDIADEQFF
NA	TRBV5-1	few	TRBJ2-3	TGCGCCAGCAGCTTGGACACACCTAGCACAGATACGCAGTATTTT	CASSLDTPSTDTQYF
TRBD1	TRBV7-6	few	TRBJ1-4	TGTGCCAGCAGCTTAGCGGACAGGGGTAATGAAAAACTGTTTTTT	CASSLADRGNEKLFF
TRBD2	TRBV24-1	many	TRBJ2-3	TGTGCCACCAGTGCTACTAGCGGGGGCGCAGATACGCAGTATTTT	CATSATSGGADTQYF
TRBD1	TRBV5-1	NA	TRBJ2-5	TGCGCCAGCAGCATCTGGGACAGGGAGGCGGAGACCCAGTACTTC	CASSIWDREAETQYF
NA	TRBV7-9	few	TRBJ2-1	TGTGCCAGCAGCTTTCGGACCGGGACTCACAATGAGCAGTTCTTC	CASSFRTGTHNEQFF
TRBD1	TRBV27	NA	TRBJ1-2	TGTGCCAGCAGTTTTTACAGGGGTAACTATGGCTACACCTTC	CASSFYRGNYGYTF
NA	TRBV7-2	few	TRBJ2-1	TGTGCCAGCAGCCCCCGGCACAATGAGCAGTTCTTC	CASSPRHNEQFF
TRBD1	TRBV28	many	TRBJ1-2	TGTGCCAGCAGGTCGGGACAGAACTATGGCTACACCTTC	CASRSGQNYGYTF
NA	TRBV24-1	few	TRBJ2-3	TGTGCCACCAGTGATAGGGGACGGGACAGCACAGATACGCAGTATTTT	CATSDRGRDSTDTQYF
NA	TRBV29-1	NA	TRBJ2-7	TGCAGCGTTGCCAGGGGCTACTTCTACGAGCAGTACTTC	CSVARGYFYEQYF
NA	TRBV5-5	NA	TRBJ1-4	TGTGCCAGCAGCATTTTGGACAGTTGGTATGAAAAACTGTTTTTT	CASSILDSWYEKLFF
TRBD2	TRBV20-1	many	TRBJ2-3	TGCAGTGCTAGGACCCGGACTAGCGGAAGGACAGATACGCAGTATTTT	CSARTRTSGRTDTQYF
NA	TRBV15	few	TRBJ2-5	TGTGCCACCAGCAGAGAGTACTGGGAGTCGGAGACCCAGTACTTC	CATSREYWESETQYF
NA	TRBV11-2	once	TRBJ2-1	TGTGCCAGCAGCGCGCCGGGACCGGTCAATGAGCAGTTCTTC	CASSAPGPVNEQFF
NA	TRBV10-3	once	TRBJ2-2	TGTGCCATCAGTGATGGCAGGGCCGGGGAGCTGTTTTTT	CAISDGRAGELFF
TRBD2	TRBV10-3	few	TRBJ2-1	TGTGCCATCAGTGATGCTAGCGGAAACAATGAGCAGTTCTTC	CAISDASGNNEQFF
TRBD1	TRBV9	NA	TRBJ2-5	TGTGCCAGCAGCCCCCGGACAGGGTTAACCCAAGAGACCCAGTACTTC	CASSPRTGLTQETQYF
NA	TRBV4-1	NA	TRBJ2-1	TGCGCCAGCAGCCCGCCGGGATTAAGGGATGAGCAGTTCTTC	CASSPPGLRDEQFF
TRBD1	TRBV29-1	many	TRBJ1-1	TGCAGCGTCCGGACAGGGGGTTTGAACACTGAAGCTTTCTTT	CSVRTGGLNTEAFF
TRBD2	TRBV4-1	NA	TRBJ2-1	TGCGCCAGCAGCCAAGGAGGGGCTAGCGGGGTCAATGAGCAGTTCTTC	CASSQGGASGVNEQFF
NA	TRBV20-1	NA	TRBJ2-7	TGCAGTGCTATGGCCGAGGAGCAGTACTTC	CSAMAEEQYF
NA	TRBV14	many	TRBJ2-1	TGTGCCAGCAGCATACCGGGCTACAATGAGCAGTTCTTC	CASSIPGYNEQFF